This entry concerns a single TCR beta chain. Its target is unknown. Germline V gene sequence: CDR1 SQVTM, CDR2 ANQGSEA. CDR3 length: 14 amino acids. Between the trimmed V and J ends, which lost 5 bases and 0 bases, there was a span of 12 bases. In TCRdb, the reads were re-called with MiXCR into one record per CDR3 protein. The sample yields 250,000 to 350,000 distinct CDR3 sequences, around 25% seen once. These data originate in a study of T cell repertoires in cytomegalovirus infection. The study, taken as a whole, reports: The ex vivo response was dominated by HLA-C-restricted CMV-specific TCR beta clonotypes.

The sequenced material came from PBMCs. The chain couples TRBV29-1 to TRBJ2-3, with D perhaps being TRBD1 or TRBD2 (6 bases each). This sequence was found in a human donor in good health (CMV status not recorded). Some clones in this sample may be carry-over from other donors' samples. CDR3 residues: CSVFTGTSTDTQYF. In DNA form, the CDR3 reads TGCAGCGTTTTCACAGGGACTAGCACAGATACGCAGTATTTT.